The 24 T cell receptor beta chains given below trace back to one sample, sequenced in a study of molecular identifiers for immune sequencing clone quantification (dated by TCRdb to 2017 to 2018). Library preparation used PCR. The data were produced on an Illumina HiSeq 4000. The public reads were run again by TCRdb, first through fastp at Q25 and then through MiXCR, and only productive beta chains were kept. Here each entry gathers all rows of one CDR3 protein and keeps the most common genes and DNA. The sample includes 88,000 or so distinct CDR3 sequences, with over 20% observed a single time. The leading ten clones occupy about 1% of the sample. Sequencing was carried out using naive CD8+ T cells from blood, with Jurkat cell RNA spiked in. The label giving this sample's cell subset or site can be read as: FACS-sorted CD8+CD4-CCR7+CD45RA+ naive T cells. The receptor set was obtained from a human donor in good health. Some libraries in this study had Jurkat cell RNA spiked in.

This clonotype was seen repeatedly, ten times or more. The V call is TRBV15, the J call TRBJ2-3, with D uncertain. This CDR3 has 18 residues. V lost 0 bases and J lost 2, with 18 bases in between. Germline-derived CDR1 and CDR2 are LNHNV and YYDKDF (reference sequence). The CDR3 DNA follows: TGTGCCACCAGCAGAGAATCCCTAAGGACCGGACCCACAGATACGCAGTATTTT. Protein product: CATSRESLRTGPTDTQYF.

There are many counts of this clonotype. The chain recombines TRBV29-1 with TRBJ1-1; maybe TRBD1 (5 bases). Germline CDR1 reads SQVTM; CDR2 reads ANQGSEA. V was trimmed by 7 bases and J by 1 base, leaving 13 bases between them. The CDR3 runs to 13 residues. In nucleotides, the CDR3 is TGCAGCGGGTGGGTGGGGCAGAACACTGAAGCTTTCTTT. Translated: CSGWVGQNTEAFF.

This clonotype was seen repeatedly, ten times or more. This sequence joins TRBV30 and TRBJ1-1; possibly TRBD1 for D (5 bases). CDR3 length equals 11 residues. Germline loops: CDR1 GTSNPN, CDR2 SVGIG (reference sequence). The ends were cut back, 5 bases at V and 4 bases at J, with 8 bases in the middle. This CDR3 is CAWGGVTEAFF. The CDR3 bases are TGTGCCTGGGGGGGAGTCACTGAAGCTTTCTTT.

On this clonotype itself: Being one base from a much bigger clone, this may be a read error. V is TRBV5-3 and J is TRBJ2-2; unclear D gene. TRBV5-3 falls under the ORF class, with uncertain function. Trimming removed 10 bases at V and 7 bases at J, with 14 bases between. The CDR3 runs 12 residues. This CDR3 is CAGSPSFGELFF. Here the CDR3 DNA reads TGTGCCGGCAGCCCTTCTTTCGGGGAGCTGTTTTTT.

This clonotype came up a few times. The V call is TRBV6-2 or TRBV6-3, the J call TRBJ1-1; D is ambiguous. V gave up 1 base and J gave up 1 base, with 7 bases separating them. Germline CDR1 and CDR2: MNHEY and SVGEGT. The CDR3 has 14 residues. The CDR3 coding sequence is TGTGCCAGCAGTTACTTCGGACCGAACACTGAAGCTTTCTTT. Translated: CASSYFGPNTEAFF.

Many counts were recorded for this clonotype. The chain links TRBV6-2 or TRBV6-3 to TRBJ1-4; the D is unclear. There are 15 residues in the CDR3. Germline lookup yields CDR1 MNHEY and CDR2 SVGEGT. V shed 5 bases and J shed 5 bases, with 15 bases lying between them. In nucleotides, the CDR3 is TGTGCCAGCAGTGAACGACTAATGGGAAATGAAAAACTGTTTTTT. Its translation: CASSERLMGNEKLFF.

The V and J genes are TRBV7-3 and TRBJ2-7; weak D call: TRBD1 (5 bases). Trimming removed 5 bases at V and 7 bases at J, with 12 bases between. The CDR3 totals 12 residues. Germline assignment: CDR1 SGHTA and CDR2 FQGTGA. This CDR3 reads CASSIQDGEQYF. In nucleotides, the CDR3 is TGTGCCAGCAGCATACAGGACGGGGAGCAGTACTTC.

As for this clonotype: Possible read error: a much larger clone is one base away. The rearrangement uses TRBV9 and TRBJ2-7; 7 bases align to TRBD1. The germline CDR1 and CDR2 sequences are SGDLS and YYNGEE. The CDR3 is made up of 12 amino acids. V dropped 7 bases and J dropped 12; count of bases not matched to a gene: 13. CDR3 sequence reads: CASGAETGELYF. The CDR3 coding sequence is TGTGCCAGCGGCGCCGAAACAGGGGAACTGTACTTC.

Regarding this clonotype: This clone may be a read error of a much larger clone one base away. CDR3 sequence: CATSDAVRGPHHF. In DNA form, the CDR3 reads TGTGCCACCAGTGATGCCGTTCGGGGGCCCCACCATTTT. The chain has TRBV24-1 and TRBJ1-5; maybe TRBD1 (6 bases). The CDR3 sequence is 13 residues long. The germline gives CDR1 KGHDR, CDR2 SFDVKD.

This clonotype was seen ten or more times. The J gene is TRBJ2-7, the V gene TRBV15, with D perhaps being TRBD1 or TRBD2 (6 bases each). V was shortened by 0 bases and J by 6 bases, with 9 bases between the two germline ends. The CDR3 consists of 13 residues. Germline CDR1 is LNHNV and CDR2 is YYDKDF (reference sequence). Here the CDR3 reads CATSREGGGEQYF. CDR3 nucleotide sequence: TGTGCCACCAGCAGAGAAGGGGGAGGCGAGCAGTACTTC.

The V gene is TRBV3-1, the J gene TRBJ2-3; D not resolved. CDR1 and CDR2 from the germline V gene are LGHDT and YNNKEL (reference sequence). The CDR3 sequence is 11 residues long. V lost 7 bases and J 5 bases, leaving 7 bases between the germline ends. In DNA form, the CDR3 reads TGTGCCAGCACCCCGGGAGATACGCAGTATTTT. Its protein product is CASTPGDTQYF.

This clonotype has ten or more counts. This chain joins TRBV28 and TRBJ2-7, with 7 bases identical to TRBD1. Germline V gene lookup returns CDR1 MDHEN and CDR2 SYDVKM. The J segment lost 2 bases and the V segment lost 4 bases, leaving 8 bases of the junction unmatched. This CDR3 spans 15 amino acids. CDR3 sequence reads: CASSWARGRAYEQYF. CDR3 nucleotides: TGTGCCAGCAGTTGGGCCAGGGGGAGAGCCTACGAGCAGTACTTC.

Of note for this clonotype: A read error may explain this, as a much larger clone is one base away. This rearrangement joins TRBV7-6 to TRBJ2-7, with a tentative D call TRBD1 (6 bases). Germline CDR1 is SGHVS and CDR2 is FNYEAQ. V lost 5 bases and J lost 2, with 16 bases in between. The CDR3 runs to 15 residues. This CDR3 is CASSAGQNRTYEQYF. CDR3 bases: TGTGCCAGCAGCGCCGGACAGAACAGGACCTACGAGCAGTACTTC.

This clonotype was detected ten times or more. The chain employs TRBV6-2 or TRBV6-3 and TRBJ2-7; D is perhaps TRBD1 (5 bases). Germline V CDR1 and CDR2: MNHEY, SVGEGT. This CDR3 is built from 15 residues. Deletions cut 0 bases from V and 6 bases from J, with 15 bases between. Here the CDR3 reads CASSYSNWGEAEQYF. The CDR3 nucleotides are TGTGCCAGCAGTTACTCGAACTGGGGCGAGGCCGAGCAGTACTTC.

This clonotype has at least ten counts. The genes are TRBV29-1 and TRBJ2-1, with TRBD2 matching 14 bases. Unmatched junction bases numbered 14, after V lost 4 bases and J lost 3 bases. The germline CDR1 and CDR2 sequences are SQVTM and ANQGSEA. CDR3 length: 19 amino acids. The CDR3 DNA is TGCAGCGTTGTGGGACTAGCGGGAGCCTCCCACAAGATCTACAATGAGCAGTTCTTC. It yields the protein CSVVGLAGASHKIYNEQFF.

The V and J genes are TRBV24-1 and TRBJ2-3; 9 bases are a match to TRBD1. The germline CDR1 and CDR2 sequences are KGHDR and SFDVKD. Trimming at V came to 5 bases and at J to 3 bases, leaving 5 bases not matched to a gene. This CDR3 comprises 15 residues. CDR3 sequence (DNA): TGTGCCACCAGTGGAGCACAGGGGGCGACAGATACGCAGTATTTT. Protein sequence: CATSGAQGATDTQYF.

The table lists this clonotype with a count of one. Possible read error: a much larger clone is one base away. The chain carries TRBV12-3 or TRBV12-4 and TRBJ2-4; D might be TRBD2 (6 bases). The CDR3 loop spans 14 amino acids. The CDR3 loop reads CASSFPGAKNVQYF. The CDR3 coding sequence is TGTGCCAGCAGTTTTCCGGGAGCCAAAAACGTTCAGTACTTC.

There are many counts of this clonotype. The chain is built from TRBV7-9 and TRBJ1-4; a possible D gene is TRBD1 (6 bases). CDR1 and CDR2 from the germline V gene are SEHNR and FQNEAQ (reference sequence). V lost 5 bases and J lost 2, with 18 bases in between. The CDR3 length is 17 residues. The CDR3 DNA sequence: TGTGCCAGCAGCCCGCTGCGGGGGCTGAAGACTAATGAAAAACTGTTTTTT. It codes for CASSPLRGLKTNEKLFF.

At least ten counts were recorded for this clonotype. This sequence joins TRBV7-2 and TRBJ1-1; 7 nucleotides align to TRBD1. The germline CDR1 and CDR2 sequences are SGHTA and FQGNSA. Unmatched junction bases numbered 13, after V lost 8 bases and J lost 1 base. This CDR3 has 16 residues. CDR3 loop: CASGPLKGARNTEAFF. In DNA form, the CDR3 reads TGTGCCAGCGGACCCCTGAAGGGGGCAAGGAACACTGAAGCTTTCTTT.

The J gene is TRBJ2-7, the V gene TRBV4-2; 9 bases line up with TRBD2. Losses at the gene ends were 0 bases for V and 6 bases for J; bases not matched to a gene: 6. CDR3 length: 15 amino acids. Germline V gene lookup returns CDR1 LGHNA and CDR2 YNFKEQ. CDR3 residues: CASSQEGGGRAEQYF. The CDR3 region has the DNA TGTGCCAGCAGCCAAGAAGGTGGCGGGAGGGCCGAGCAGTACTTC.

About this clonotype itself: Given a much more abundant clone one base away, this may be a read error. This chain joins TRBV28 and TRBJ2-3, with 12 bases identical to TRBD2. V trimming: 8 bases; J trimming: 0 bases; junction bases outside the gene matches: 15. The CDR3 is 19 residues long. CDR1 is MDHEN, CDR2 SYDVKM, per germline. The CDR3 DNA reads as TGTGCCAGCCAGGGATGGACTAGCGGGGCCCCCATTAGCACAGATACGCAGTATTTT. Amino acid sequence: CASQGWTSGAPISTDTQYF.

This clonotype was detected only a few times. This rearrangement joins TRBV4-1 to TRBJ1-2; TRBD1 matches 7 bases. Germline assignment: CDR1 MGHRA and CDR2 YSYEKL. With 0 bases clipped from V and 8 bases from J, the junction kept 12 bases outside the gene matches. This CDR3 has 16 residues. The CDR3 nucleotides read TGCGCCAGCAGCCAAGATCCGGTAGGGGGCCAAGGCGGCTACACCTTC. Its protein product is CASSQDPVGGQGGYTF.

This clonotype showed up just a few times. This could be a read error, since a much larger clone is one nucleotide away. Because it lacks the conserved phenylalanine or tryptophan at the end, this CDR3 is likely a read error. The V and J genes are TRBV27 and TRBJ2-7; D uncertain. The length of the CDR3 is 13 residues. Trimming removed 5 bases at V and 4 bases at J, with 12 bases between. In germline, CDR1 is MNHEY, CDR2 SMNVEV (reference sequence). The CDR3 protein is CASSPRAGYEQYL. The CDR3 nucleotides read TGTGCCAGCAGTCCCCGGGCCGGATACGAGCAGTACCTC.

The chain recombines TRBV7-9 with TRBJ2-1; 10 bases agree with TRBD1. The V gene end was trimmed by 4 bases and the J gene end by 6 bases; junction bases not matched to a gene: 6. The CDR3 extends over 15 amino acids. Germline lookup yields CDR1 SEHNR and CDR2 FQNEAQ (reference sequence). The CDR3 DNA reads as TGTGCCAGCAGCTCGGACAGGGGGTTGCTCAATGAGCAGTTCTTC. Residues: CASSSDRGLLNEQFF. Full variable domain (missing parts from reference TRBV7-9 and TRBJ2-1): DTGVSQNPRHKITKRGQNVTFRCDPISEHNRLYWYRQTLGQGPEFLTYFQNEAQLEKSRLLSDRFSAERPKGSFSTLEIQRTEQGDSAMYLCASSSDRGLLNEQFFGPGTRLTVL.